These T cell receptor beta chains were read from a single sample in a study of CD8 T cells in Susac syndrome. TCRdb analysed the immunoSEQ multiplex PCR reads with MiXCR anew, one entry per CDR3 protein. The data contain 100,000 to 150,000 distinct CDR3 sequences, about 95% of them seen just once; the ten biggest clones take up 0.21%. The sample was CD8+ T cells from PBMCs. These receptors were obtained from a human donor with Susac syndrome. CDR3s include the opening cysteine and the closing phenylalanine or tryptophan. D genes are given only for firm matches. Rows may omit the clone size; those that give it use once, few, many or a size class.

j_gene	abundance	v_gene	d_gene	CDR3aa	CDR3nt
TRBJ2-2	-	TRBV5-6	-	CASSYGQGHAGELFF	TGTGCCAGCAGCTATGGTCAGGGGCATGCCGGGGAGCTGTTTTTT
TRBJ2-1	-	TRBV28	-	CASSFAGLNEQFF	TGTGCCAGCAGTTTCGCAGGGTTGAATGAGCAGTTCTTC
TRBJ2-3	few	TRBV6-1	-	CASSELQGPDTQYF	TGTGCCAGCAGTGAACTGCAGGGGCCAGATACGCAGTATTTT
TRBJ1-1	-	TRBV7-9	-	CASSFPRAGSLFGTEAFF	TGTGCCAGCAGCTTTCCAAGAGCAGGCTCGTTGTTCGGCACTGAAGCTTTCTTT
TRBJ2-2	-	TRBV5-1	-	CASSPAGGVDTGELFF	TGCGCCAGCAGCCCGGCCGGGGGAGTGGACACCGGGGAGCTGTTTTTT
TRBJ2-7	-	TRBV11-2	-	CASSLGDTTYEQYF	TGTGCCAGCAGCTTGGGGGACACTACCTACGAGCAGTACTTC
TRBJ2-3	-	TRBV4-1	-	CASRRPGTTDTQYF	TGCGCCAGCAGGCGTCCCGGGACCACAGATACGCAGTATTTT
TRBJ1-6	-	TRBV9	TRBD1	CASSEEQGASPLHF	TGTGCCAGCAGCGAGGAGCAGGGGGCATCACCCCTCCACTTT
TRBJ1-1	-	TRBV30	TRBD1	CAWNRGQGRVSTEAFF	TGTGCCTGGAATCGGGGACAGGGGAGAGTCAGCACTGAAGCTTTCTTT
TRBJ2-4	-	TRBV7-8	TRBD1	CASSLGTGAVDIQYF	TGTGCCAGCAGCCTTGGGACAGGGGCAGTGGACATTCAGTACTTC
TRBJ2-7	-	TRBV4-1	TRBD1	CASSGQGKEQYF	TGCGCCAGCAGCGGACAGGGGAAAGAGCAGTACTTC
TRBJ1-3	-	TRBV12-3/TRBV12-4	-	CASSFGVLRGPFSGNTIYF	TGTGCCAGCAGTTTTGGGGTCCTACGGGGGCCGTTCTCTGGAAACACCATATATTTT
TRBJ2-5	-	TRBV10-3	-	CAISELKEQETQYF	TGTGCCATCAGTGAGCTGAAGGAACAAGAGACCCAGTACTTC
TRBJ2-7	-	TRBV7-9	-	CASSTIDYEQYF	TGTGCCAGCAGCACCATAGATTACGAGCAGTACTTC
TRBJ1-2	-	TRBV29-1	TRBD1	CSVPHKVTGGGYGYTF	TGCAGCGTTCCACATAAAGTAACAGGGGGCGGCTATGGCTACACCTTC
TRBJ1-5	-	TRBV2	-	CASSGAGGNQPQHF	TGTGCCAGCAGTGGCGCAGGGGGCAATCAGCCCCAGCATTTT
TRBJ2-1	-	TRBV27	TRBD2	CASSYTSGTYNEQFF	TGTGCCAGCAGTTATACTAGCGGGACCTACAATGAGCAGTTCTTC
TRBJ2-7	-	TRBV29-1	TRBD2	CSATSAGAASYEQYF	TGCAGCGCGACTTCAGCGGGGGCGGCTTCCTACGAGCAGTACTTC